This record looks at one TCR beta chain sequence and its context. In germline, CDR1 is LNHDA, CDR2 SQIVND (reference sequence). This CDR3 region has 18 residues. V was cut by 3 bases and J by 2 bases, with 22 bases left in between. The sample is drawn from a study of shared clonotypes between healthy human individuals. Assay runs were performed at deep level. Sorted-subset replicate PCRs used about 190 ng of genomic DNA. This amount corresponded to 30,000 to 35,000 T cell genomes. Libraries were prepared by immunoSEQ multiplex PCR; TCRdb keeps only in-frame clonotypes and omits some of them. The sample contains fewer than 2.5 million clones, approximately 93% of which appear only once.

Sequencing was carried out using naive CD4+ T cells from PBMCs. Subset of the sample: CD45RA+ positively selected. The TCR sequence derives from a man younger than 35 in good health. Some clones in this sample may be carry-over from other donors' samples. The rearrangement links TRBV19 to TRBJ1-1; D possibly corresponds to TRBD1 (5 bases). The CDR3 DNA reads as TGTGCCAGTAGTATCCTTTTTGACAGCGACCCTCGTAACACTGAAGCTTTCTTT. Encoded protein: CASSILFDSDPRNTEAFF. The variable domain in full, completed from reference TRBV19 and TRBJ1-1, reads DGGITQSPKYLFRKEGQNVTLSCEQNLNHDAMYWYRQDPGQGLRLIYYSQIVNDFQKGDIAEGYSVSREKKESFPLTVTSAQKNPTAFYLCASSILFDSDPRNTEAFFGQGTRLTVV.